This TCR beta chain was observed in a study of shared clonotypes between healthy human individuals (dated by TCRdb to 2018 to 2021). Broadly, across the study: A couple of women and a few men aged 18 to 49 years were included in the cohort. To estimate repertoire size and how much clonotypes are shared between individuals, the study performed deep sequencing of blood TCR repertoires from 4 to 6 healthy adults. For each donor, three plates each were used for CD4 naive and CD4 memory, two plates were used for CD8 naive, and one plate was used for CD8 memory. To increase sequencing depth and limit assay-specific biases, different laboratories used diverse techniques to prepare libraries and sequence TCR repertoires. Leukapheresis yielded between about 0.94 and 8.9 billion PBMCs per donor. What the authors observed across the whole study: Even with the large sequencing depth, rarefaction of the sorted-subset datasets indicated that sequencing was incomplete. The genetic and exposure-history diversity represented was limited by the small number of donors. Pairwise subsampling indicated that sequencing depth was expected to affect the degree of clonotype sharing among donors. Naive subsets generally had larger estimated clonotype richness than memory subsets. Sharing across a handful of donors was observed for around 4.8% of naive CD4, 3% to 3.5% of naive CD8, 2% to 2.5% of memory CD4, and over 0.3% of memory CD8 clonotypes. Higher generation probabilities were observed for clonotypes shared by all four sorted-subset donors than for non-shared clonotypes. Sampling was limited to blood, and TCR repertoires in tissue likely differ from TCR repertoires in blood.

This clone is a singleton in its sample. This receptor's antigen is unknown. No per-base quality is available; no much larger clone lies one base away. V is pared back by 0 bases and J by 5 bases, with 7 bases lying between the germline termini. CDR1 and CDR2 were assigned from the germline V gene as LGHNA and YSLEER. The CDR3 covers 14 residues, taking in both the cysteine and the phenylalanine. This entry keeps only the CDR3 DNA: 42 bases, framed from base 1. Using the deep immunoSEQ assay, TCR CDR3 regions were amplified from genomic DNA by multiplex PCR. Extracted genomic DNA from each cell subset was spread evenly across all wells of several immunoSEQ 96-well plates, with each plate serving as a replicate. For sorted subsets, each replicate PCR was loaded with 150 to 250 ng genomic DNA, equivalent to about 30,000 T cell genomes. Purified libraries were measured with a Qubit 3.0 fluorometer, size-checked on a Bioanalyzer 2100, and measured again with the KAPA Library Quantification kit. A separate single-read 150-cycle Illumina NextSeq 550 flow cell was used to sequence each immunoSEQ 96-well plate. The published analysis was carried out like this. Because only junctional sequences without quality scores were contained in the immunoSEQ output, filtering matching that applied to full-length reads could not be performed. To assign V/J genes and CDR3, sequences were annotated against IMGT germline references using PyIR, a Python wrapper for IgBLAST v1.9. Reads were filtered out if the reads had weak V/J assignments (E-value above 1e-6), no CDR3, stop codons, out-of-frame junctions, or ambiguous translated residues. V3J clonotypes were defined as sequences sharing an identical inferred V gene, J gene, and CDR3 amino acid sequence. Percentage overlap between repertoires was calculated by dividing the number of shared unique clonotypes by the size of the smaller repertoire. RTK rarefaction, the Chao1 estimator, and Recon v2.1 estimates of unobserved clonotypes were used to assess repertoire richness. OLGA was used to compute generation probabilities for all TCRbeta clonotypes that the gDNA method yielded from a few donors. In TCRdb, the immuneACCESS table is reduced to in-frame sequences with V and J assigned. These tables do not hold every clone; where another copy was compared, an unresolved V gene accounts for under half, and the others remain unexplained. The V and J calls and the clone size are those of that table, but D and trimming were determined from the DNA. The sample has 2 million to 2.5 million clones on record, approximately 95% of them singletons. In total, the top ten clones hold less than 0.15% of the sample.

Healthy HIV-negative adults with no recently reported acute infections or vaccinations were included as donors. All donors were Caucasian adults living in Nashville, Tennessee, USA. CD4+ T cells were enriched through magnetic negative selection, after which naive cells were positively selected on CD45RA and the remaining negative fraction served as the memory subset. Blood was collected by leukapheresis, and PBMCs were isolated by Ficoll-Histopaque density gradient centrifugation and then cryopreserved in liquid nitrogen vapor phase. Analytical flow cytometry was used to check the purity and quantity of each magnetically sorted T cell population. From each sorted fraction, genomic DNA was isolated and quantified by UV absorbance on a Nanodrop 2000c.

This receptor was obtained from a man younger than 30 in good health. The chain links TRBV4-3 with TRBJ2-2; the D segment cannot be called with confidence. Specimen: naive CD4+ T cells sorted from blood. Taken with the paper, the label for cell subset or site translates to: CD45RA+ positively selected. The DNA sequence is as follows: TGCGCCAGCAGCCAAGATCTGCTGACCGGGGAGCTGTTTTTT. It is translated as CASSQDLLTGELFF.